This T cell receptor (beta chain) was identified during a study of sequential checkpoint blockade in melanoma. Overall study context: First-line arms were nivolumab then ipilimumab, or the reverse, randomized 1:1. Maintenance nivolumab came after either treatment sequence.

The table came from immunoSEQ multiplex PCR; TCRdb's copy has only in-frame clones and leaves some out. The sample carries around 18,000 clones, around 76% recorded once. The trim removed 7 bases at V and 3 bases at J, leaving 4 bases unmatched. Germline V CDR1 and CDR2: MNHNS, SASEGT. The CDR3 has 14 amino acids. This sample's treatment: randomized to nivolumab then ipilimumab (arm A) or the reverse (arm B). Live CD3+CD8+ CD19− CD56− cells were sorted from PBMCs. This TCR came from a human donor with melanoma. J is TRBJ1-5 and V is TRBV6-1, with 9 bases matching TRBD1. Material: CD8+ T cells sorted from blood (inferred from file names), obtained from a patient given nivolumab and ipilimumab in sequence. CDR3 in DNA: TGTGCCAGCACGACAGGGGGAGACAATCAGCCCCAGCATTTT. Amino acid sequence: CASTTGGDNQPQHF.